These T cell receptor beta chains were read from a single sample in a study of cytomegalovirus exposure and HLA in healthy donors. Sequencing used immunoSEQ multiplex PCR; TCRdb keeps in-frame clones, though not all of them. The sample gives about 96,000 clones, approximately 75% of which show up once; about 14% is in the top ten. The sample taken for sequencing was PBMCs. The receptors were sampled from a woman in her 70s in good health and CMV-seropositive. Each CDR3 is given with its conserved first and last residue. A D gene is named only where the DNA matches it firmly. The size of a clone is reported for some rows only, either as once, few or many, or as a class for expanded clones.

>.|17|TRBV28|.|TRBJ2-2
TGTGCCAGCAGGCCTTCCTTTAGCGGAGGAAACACCGGGGAGCTGTTTTTT
CASRPSFSGGNTGELFF
>.|17|TRBV7-6|TRBD1|TRBJ2-6
TGTGCCAGCAGCTTAGCGGGTACAGGGGCTGGGGCCAACGTCCTGACTTTC
CASSLAGTGAGANVLTF
>.|14|TRBV9|.|TRBJ2-3
TGTGCCAGCAGCGTAGCCAGATACACAGATACGCAGTATTTT
CASSVARYTDTQYF
>.|15|TRBV6-1|TRBD1|TRBJ1-5
TGTGCCGGCAGGCCAGGGGGATATAGCAATCAGCCCCAGCATTTT
CAGRPGGYSNQPQHF
>once|17|TRBV9|.|TRBJ1-3
TGTGCCAGCAGCGTAGGCCAGGGGTTAAGTCCCGGAAACACCATATATTTT
CASSVGQGLSPGNTIYF
>.|15|TRBV9|TRBD2|TRBJ2-7
TGTGCCAGCAGCGCAGGGAGGGACGGGACGCACGAGCAGTACTTC
CASSAGRDGTHEQYF
>.|17|TRBV4-3|TRBD1|TRBJ2-4
TGCGCCAGCAGCCAAGCTAGGGACAGGGGCCTTGGGGACATTCAGTACTTC
CASSQARDRGLGDIQYF
>.|16|TRBV6-5|.|TRBJ2-7
TGTGCCAGCAGTTACTCGATGCCGGGGAGCTCCTACGAGCAGTACTTC
CASSYSMPGSSYEQYF
>.|14|TRBV19|.|TRBJ2-5
TGTGCCAGTAGTACTCGAGGGGGCCAAGAGACCCAGTACTTC
CASSTRGGQETQYF
>.|16|TRBV4-2|.|TRBJ1-4
TGTGCCAGCAGCCAGTCAGTTCAGGGCGCAATGAAAAAACTGTTTTTT
CASSQSVQGAMKKLFF
>once|14|TRBV7-2|.|TRBJ2-5
TGTGCCAGCAGCCAGCGTGGAGCGGCAGAGACCCAGTACTTC
CASSQRGAAETQYF
>.|14|TRBV5-1|.|TRBJ2-1
TGCGCCAGCAGCCGCTACGACACTTACAATGAGCAGTTCTTC
CASSRYDTYNEQFF
>.|15|TRBV4-1|.|TRBJ2-7
TGCGCCAGCAGCCAAGAGGGGGGGGCAGGTATCGAGCAGTACTTC
CASSQEGGAGIEQYF
>.|14|TRBV27|TRBD2|TRBJ2-5
TGTGCCAGCAGTTTTTCGTCGGGAGGAGAGACCCAGTACTTC
CASSFSSGGETQYF
>.|11|TRBV20-1|.|TRBJ1-1
TGCAGTGCTAGAGAGGCGGGGGAAGCTTTCTTT
CSAREAGEAFF
>.|15|TRBV4-2|.|TRBJ1-5
TGTGCCAGCAGCCAAGATGGAGATAGCAATCAGCCCCAGCATTTT
CASSQDGDSNQPQHF
>.|15|TRBV9|.|TRBJ1-1
TGTGCCAGCAGCGTAGGCGGCAGGGTAGGCACTGAAGCTTTCTTT
CASSVGGRVGTEAFF
>once|18|TRBV11-2|TRBD1|TRBJ2-7
TGTGCCAGCAGCCCAATAGGGGCGGTCGGGACAGCTAATTACGAGCAGTACTTC
CASSPIGAVGTANYEQYF
>.|14|TRBV5-4|.|TRBJ1-4
TGTGCCAGCAGCTTGGAGAGGGTCAGCGAAAAACTGTTTTTT
CASSLERVSEKLFF
>.|15|TRBV6-5|.|TRBJ1-2
TGTGCCAGCAGTTATCCTGTAACGGGCGGGGGTGGCTACACCTTC
CASSYPVTGGGGYTF
>few|14|TRBV11-2|TRBD1|TRBJ2-7
TGTGCCAGCAGCTTAGGGGACAGGGCCTACGAGCAGTACTTC
CASSLGDRAYEQYF
>.|19|TRBV7-6|TRBD1|TRBJ2-3
TGTGCCAGCAGCTTCCGACAGGGACGGATCGAAAGTCCCACAGATACGCAGTATTTT
CASSFRQGRIESPTDTQYF
>few|14|TRBV10-1|.|TRBJ2-1
TGCGCCAGCAGTGAGTCTCCAGACAGGAATGAGCAGTTCTTC
CASSESPDRNEQFF
>few|16|TRBV4-1|.|TRBJ2-2
TGCGCCAGCAGCCAACCCGCAAGGTGGGCAGGCGGGGAGCTGTTTTTT
CASSQPARWAGGELFF
>.|15|TRBV7-2|TRBD1|TRBJ2-7
TGTGCCAGCAGCTTCTCCGGGACAGGGGACTACGAGCAGTACTTC
CASSFSGTGDYEQYF
>.|11|TRBV5-6|.|TRBJ2-7
TGTGCCAGCAGCGCCGACAGGCAGCAGTACTTC
CASSADRQQYF
>.|17|TRBV7-9|TRBD2|TRBJ2-5
TGTGCCAGCAGCCTCTTAGCGGGAGGAGGGGTAGGAGAGACCCAGTACTTC
CASSLLAGGGVGETQYF
>.|14|TRBV7-2|.|TRBJ1-5
TGTGCCAGCAGCCCTCGGAGGGGAAATCAGCCCCAGCATTTT
CASSPRRGNQPQHF
>.|18|TRBV27|TRBD1|TRBJ1-2
TGTGCCAGCAGTTTAGAGACTCCCACAGGGGGCAGGGGATATGGCTACACCTTC
CASSLETPTGGRGYGYTF
>.|15|TRBV21-1|.|TRBJ2-7
TGTGCCAGCAGTACTAGCGGGGAAAGCTCCTACGAGCAGTACTTC
CASSTSGESSYEQYF
>.|12|TRBV28|.|TRBJ1-5
TGTGCCAGCAATACTAACGGTCAGCCCCAGCATTTT
CASNTNGQPQHF
>.|14|TRBV11-2|TRBD1|TRBJ2-7
TGTGCCAGCAGCGGTACAGGGGGGTCGGGAGAGCAGTACTTC
CASSGTGGSGEQYF
>.|16|TRBV7-3|.|TRBJ2-2
TGTGCCAGCAGCTCGAATACGGCAGGGAACACCGGGGAGCTGTTTTTT
CASSSNTAGNTGELFF
>.|17|TRBV15|.|TRBJ1-1
TGTGCCACCAGCAGAGATCTAGAAACGACCCTGAACACTGAAGCTTTCTTT
CATSRDLETTLNTEAFF
>.|16|TRBV5-6|.|TRBJ2-5
TGTGCCAGCAGCTTGCTTTCTCGCAGAACCACAGAGACCCAGTACTTC
CASSLLSRRTTETQYF
>.|18|TRBV9|.|TRBJ1-1
TGTGCCAGCAGCGCGTGGACTAGGACAGAAGGGCCGAACACTGAAGCTTTCTTT
CASSAWTRTEGPNTEAFF
>few|14|TRBV28|.|TRBJ1-1
TGTCTGGCACTACCGGGACAACTGAACACTGAAGCTTTCTTT
CLALPGQLNTEAFF
>.|16|TRBV5-8|.|TRBJ2-1
TGTGCCAGCAGCCTTGTTCAACTAGCCCTTTACAATGAGCAGTTCTTC
CASSLVQLALYNEQFF
>.|14|TRBV6-6|.|TRBJ2-7
TGTGCCAGCACTAGGACAGTGTCCTCCTACGAGCAGTACTTC
CASTRTVSSYEQYF
>.|15|TRBV7-8|.|TRBJ2-3
TGTGCCAGCAGCTTCAAGTGGTCGGGGGATCATACGCAGTATTTT
CASSFKWSGDHTQYF
>few|16|TRBV9|TRBD1|TRBJ1-1
TGTGCCAGCAGCGTTTTGGACAGGGGGCGATACACTGAAGCTTTCTTT
CASSVLDRGRYTEAFF
>.|12|TRBV5-1|.|TRBJ2-7
TGCGCCAGCAGCTTCAGGGATTCCGAGCAGTACTTC
CASSFRDSEQYF
>.|14|TRBV27|.|TRBJ2-7
TGTGCCAGCAGTCCCTCCCGACAGTCCTACGAGCAGTACTTC
CASSPSRQSYEQYF
>few|15|TRBV25-1|TRBD2|TRBJ2-3
TGTGCCAGCAGTGTGGGCGGGGGGGAAACAGATACGCAGTATTTT
CASSVGGGETDTQYF
>.|14|TRBV6-6|.|TRBJ2-7
TGTGCCAGCAGCTCGGGGGACAGCCTCTACGAGCAGTACTTC
CASSSGDSLYEQYF
>.|15|TRBV5-6|.|TRBJ1-5
TGTGCCAGCAGCTTGGCGGGGGGGAACAATCAGCCCCAGCATTTT
CASSLAGGNNQPQHF